These 10 T cell receptor beta chains originate from one sample sequenced in a study of blood T cell repertoires in COVID-19. Sequenced by immunoSEQ multiplex PCR; TCRdb stores in-frame clones only, minus some. The sample consists of hundreds of thousands of clones, approximately 85% of them appearing once. Sequencing input: peripheral blood. The receptors shown here come from a man aged 50 to 60 with COVID-19, enrolled during active disease.

The V gene is TRBV11-2, the J gene TRBJ2-6, with a possible D match to TRBD1 (5 bases). CDR1 is SGHAT, CDR2 FQNNGV, per germline. Trimming took 3 bases from V and 0 from J, leaving 18 bases between them. The CDR3 spans 19 residues. In DNA form, the CDR3 reads TGTGCCAGCAGCTTCCCGTGGCAGGGCGCTCACTCTGGGGCCAACGTCCTGACTTTC. Translating it yields CASSFPWQGAHSGANVLTF.

The chain uses TRBV28 and TRBJ1-4; D perhaps matches TRBD1 (5 bases). Deletions cut 5 bases from V and 7 bases from J, with 17 bases between. This CDR3 region has 15 residues. Germline loops: CDR1 MDHEN, CDR2 SYDVKM. DNA for the CDR3: TGTGCCAGCAGTCTGTTCGCAGGGTCAGGTGAAAAACTGTTTTTT. Encoded protein: CASSLFAGSGEKLFF.

The chain links TRBV14 to TRBJ2-3; perhaps TRBD1 as D (5 bases). V was trimmed by 7 bases and J by 6 bases, leaving 17 bases between them. The CDR3 is 14 amino acids. CDR1 and CDR2 (germline): SGHDN, FVKESK. The CDR3 region is CASNPSSAGDTQYF. The CDR3 DNA sequence: TGTGCCAGCAACCCATCGTCCGCAGGGGATACGCAGTATTTT. The full variable domain, rest sourced from reference TRBV14 and TRBJ2-3, is EAGVTQFPSHSVIEKGQTVTLRCDPISGHDNLYWYRRVMGKEIKFLLHFVKESKQDESGMPNNRFLAERTGGTYSTLKVQPAELEDSGVYFCASNPSSAGDTQYFGPGTRLTVL.

The chain is built from TRBV2 and TRBJ1-5; D is perhaps TRBD1 (5 bases). The CDR3 has 17 residues. Germline V gene lookup returns CDR1 SNHLY and CDR2 FYNNEI. V was trimmed by 0 bases and J by 4 bases, leaving 16 bases between them. The DNA of the CDR3 is TGTGCCAGCAGTGAAGCTATGGGTAGGGGCAGGAATCAGCCCCAGCATTTT. Residues: CASSEAMGRGRNQPQHF.

The chain employs TRBV5-1 and TRBJ1-1; D unclear. Germline CDR1 is SGHRS and CDR2 is YFSETQ. V lost 5 bases and J lost 1, with 9 bases in between. This CDR3 spans 13 amino acids. CDR3 protein: CASSSEGNTEAFF. CDR3 nucleotide sequence: TGCGCCAGCAGTTCGGAGGGGAACACTGAAGCTTTCTTT. The whole variable domain, remainder taken from reference TRBV5-1 and TRBJ1-1, is KAGVTQTPRYLIKTRGQQVTLSCSPISGHRSVSWYQQTPGQGLQFLFEYFSETQRNKGNFPGRFSGRQFSNSRSEMNVSTLELGDSALYLCASSSEGNTEAFFGQGTRLTVV.

This chain connects TRBV11-3 to TRBJ2-1, with 7 bases that match TRBD1. Per germline, CDR1 SGHNT and CDR2 YENEEA. CDR3 length: 14 residues. Here the CDR3 reads CARIGTDVYNEQFF. Written as DNA, the CDR3 is TGTGCGAGAATCGGGACAGATGTGTACAATGAGCAGTTCTTC.

The chain links TRBV21-1 to TRBJ1-5; TRBD1 is the table's D call, not checked against the DNA. TRBV21-1 is tagged as a pseudogene. This CDR3 has 17 residues. CDR3 amino acids: CASSKVGTGLRNQPQHF. The CDR3 DNA follows: TGTGCCAGCAGCAAAGTGGGGACAGGGCTCCGCAATCAGCCCCAGCATTTT.

CDR3 protein: CASSLRRGTQPQHF. The CDR3, as DNA: TGTGCCAGCAGCTTGCGCAGGGGGACTCAGCCCCAGCATTTT. The chain is built from TRBV3-1 (or the pseudogene TRBV3-2) and TRBJ1-5; 7 bases match TRBD1. The germline V gene has CDR1 LGHDT and CDR2 YNNKEL (reference sequence). V dropped 5 bases and J dropped 6; count of bases not matched to a gene: 7. The CDR3 sequence is 14 residues long.

The chain's CDR3 is CASQAGGGTDTQYF. The CDR3 bases are TGTGCCAGCCAAGCGGGGGGAGGCACAGATACGCAGTATTTT. The rearrangement uses TRBV6-6 and TRBJ2-3, with TRBD2 matching 9 bases. The CDR3 loop spans 14 amino acids. V lost 8 bases to trimming and J lost 1 base; unmatched junction nucleotides: 4. Germline CDR1 MNHNY, CDR2 SVGAGI (reference sequence).

The CDR3 here is CASSLAGENTGELFF. The CDR3 nucleotides read TGTGCCAGCAGCCTAGCGGGGGAGAACACCGGGGAGCTGTTTTTT. V usage is TRBV11-2 and J usage is TRBJ2-2; 10 positions agree with TRBD2. V dropped 5 bases and J dropped 1; count of bases not matched to a gene: 1. Per the germline V gene, CDR1 is SGHAT and CDR2 is FQNNGV. This CDR3 contains 15 residues.